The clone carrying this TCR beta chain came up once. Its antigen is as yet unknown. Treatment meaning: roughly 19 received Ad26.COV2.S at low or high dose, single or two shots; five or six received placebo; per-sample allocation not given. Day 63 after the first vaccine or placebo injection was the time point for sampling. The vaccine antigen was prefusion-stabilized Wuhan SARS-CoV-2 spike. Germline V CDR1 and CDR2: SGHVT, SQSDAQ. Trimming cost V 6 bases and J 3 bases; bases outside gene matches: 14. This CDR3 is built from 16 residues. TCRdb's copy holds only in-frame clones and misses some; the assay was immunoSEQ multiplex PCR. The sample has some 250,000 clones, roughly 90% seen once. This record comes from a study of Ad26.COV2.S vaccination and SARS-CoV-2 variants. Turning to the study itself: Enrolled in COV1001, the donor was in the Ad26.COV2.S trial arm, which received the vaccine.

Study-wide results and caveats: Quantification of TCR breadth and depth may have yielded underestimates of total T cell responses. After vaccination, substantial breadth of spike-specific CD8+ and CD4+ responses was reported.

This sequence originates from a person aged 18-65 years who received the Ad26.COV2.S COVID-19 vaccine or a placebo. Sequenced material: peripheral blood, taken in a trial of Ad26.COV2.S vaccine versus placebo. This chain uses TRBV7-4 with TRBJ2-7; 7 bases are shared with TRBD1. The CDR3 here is CASRKTPGQPLYEQYF. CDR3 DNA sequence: TGTGCCAGCAGGAAAACCCCGGGACAGCCTCTCTACGAGCAGTACTTC.